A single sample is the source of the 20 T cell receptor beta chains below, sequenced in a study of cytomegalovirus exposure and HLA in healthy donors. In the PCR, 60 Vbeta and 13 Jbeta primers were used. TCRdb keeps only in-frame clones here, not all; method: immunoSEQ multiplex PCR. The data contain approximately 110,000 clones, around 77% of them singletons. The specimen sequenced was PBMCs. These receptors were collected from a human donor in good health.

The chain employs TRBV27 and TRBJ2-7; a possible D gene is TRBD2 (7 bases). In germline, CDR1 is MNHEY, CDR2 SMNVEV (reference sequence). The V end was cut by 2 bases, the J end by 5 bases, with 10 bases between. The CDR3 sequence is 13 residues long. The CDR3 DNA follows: TGTGCCAGCAGTTTAAGGGGGGGCCACGAGCAGTACTTC. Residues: CASSLRGGHEQYF.

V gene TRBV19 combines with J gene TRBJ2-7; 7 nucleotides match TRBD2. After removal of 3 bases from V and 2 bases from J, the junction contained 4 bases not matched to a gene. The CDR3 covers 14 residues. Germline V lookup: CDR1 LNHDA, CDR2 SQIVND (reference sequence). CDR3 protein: CASSIEGGPYEQYF. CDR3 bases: TGTGCCAGTAGTATTGAGGGAGGGCCCTACGAGCAGTACTTC.

CDR3 DNA: TGTGCCAGCAGCTTAAGTACTAGCGGAGCCTACGAGCAGTACTTC. It encodes CASSLSTSGAYEQYF. The V and J genes are TRBV7-8 and TRBJ2-7; TRBD2 agrees at 8 bases. Germline V gene data show CDR1 as SGHVS and CDR2 as FQNEAQ. The CDR3 length is 15 residues. Trimming took 2 bases from V and 2 from J; bases not matched to a gene: 5.

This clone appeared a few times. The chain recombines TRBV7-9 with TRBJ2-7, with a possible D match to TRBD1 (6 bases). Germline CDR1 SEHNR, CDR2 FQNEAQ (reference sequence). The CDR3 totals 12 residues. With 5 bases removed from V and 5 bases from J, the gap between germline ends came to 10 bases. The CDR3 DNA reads TGTGCCAGCAGCCCGGACAGCGACGAGCAGTACTTC. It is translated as CASSPDSDEQYF.

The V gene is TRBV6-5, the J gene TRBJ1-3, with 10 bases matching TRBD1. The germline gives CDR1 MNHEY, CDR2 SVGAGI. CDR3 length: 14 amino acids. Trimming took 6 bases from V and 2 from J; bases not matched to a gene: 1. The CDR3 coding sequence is TGTGCCAGCAGGGGGACAGGGGCTGGAAACACCATATATTTT. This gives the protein CASRGTGAGNTIYF.

The CDR3 loop reads CASSIRGNYEQYF. CDR3 DNA: TGTGCCAGTAGTATCCGGGGAAACTACGAGCAGTACTTC. This chain uses TRBV19 with TRBJ2-7, with a weak D call TRBD2 (5 bases). The CDR3 consists of 13 residues. Germline CDR1 is LNHDA and CDR2 is SQIVND (reference sequence). The V gene lost 3 bases and the J gene lost 3 bases, with 9 bases spanning the gap. Complete variable domain (other parts from reference TRBV19 and TRBJ2-7): DGGITQSPKYLFRKEGQNVTLSCEQNLNHDAMYWYRQDPGQGLRLIYYSQIVNDFQKGDIAEGYSVSREKKESFPLTVTSAQKNPTAFYLCASSIRGNYEQYFGPGTRLTVT.

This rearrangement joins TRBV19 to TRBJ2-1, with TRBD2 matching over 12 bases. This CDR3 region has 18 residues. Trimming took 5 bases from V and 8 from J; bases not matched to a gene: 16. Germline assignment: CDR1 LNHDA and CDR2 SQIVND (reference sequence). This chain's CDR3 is CASSETGLAGTIVHEQFF. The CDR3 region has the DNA TGTGCCAGTAGTGAAACCGGACTAGCGGGGACAATTGTACATGAGCAGTTCTTC.

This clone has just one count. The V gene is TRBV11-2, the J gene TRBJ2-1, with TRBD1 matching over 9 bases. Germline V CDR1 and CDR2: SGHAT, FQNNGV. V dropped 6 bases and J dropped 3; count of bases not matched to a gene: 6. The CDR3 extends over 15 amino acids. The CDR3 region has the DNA TGTGCCAGCAGGACGACAGGGGGAAGCTACAATGAGCAGTTCTTC. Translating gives CASRTTGGSYNEQFF.

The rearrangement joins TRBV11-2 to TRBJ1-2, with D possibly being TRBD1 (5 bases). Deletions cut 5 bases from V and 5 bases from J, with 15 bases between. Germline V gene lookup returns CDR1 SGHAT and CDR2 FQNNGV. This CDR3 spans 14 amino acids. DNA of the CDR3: TGTGCCAGCAGCCCGCAAGGGGTGGCGTATGGCTACACCTTC. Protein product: CASSPQGVAYGYTF.

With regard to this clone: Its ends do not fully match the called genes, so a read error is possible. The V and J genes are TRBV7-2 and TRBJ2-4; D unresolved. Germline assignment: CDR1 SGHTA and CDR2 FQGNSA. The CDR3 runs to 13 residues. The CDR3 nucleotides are TGTGCCAGCAGCTTAGGGCAGCCAAACAGTCAGTACTTC. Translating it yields CASSLGQPNSQYF.

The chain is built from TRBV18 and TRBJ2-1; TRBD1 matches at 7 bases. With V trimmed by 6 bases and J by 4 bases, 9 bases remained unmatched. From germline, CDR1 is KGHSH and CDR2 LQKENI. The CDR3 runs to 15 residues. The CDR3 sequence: CASSQQGMDYNEQFF. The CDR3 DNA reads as TGTGCCAGCTCTCAACAGGGGATGGATTACAATGAGCAGTTCTTC.

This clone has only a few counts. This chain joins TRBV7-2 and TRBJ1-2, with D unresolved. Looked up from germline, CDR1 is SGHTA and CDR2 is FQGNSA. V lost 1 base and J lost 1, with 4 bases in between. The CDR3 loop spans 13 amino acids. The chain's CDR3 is CASSLDGNYGYTF. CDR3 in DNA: TGTGCCAGCAGCTTAGACGGTAACTATGGCTACACCTTC.

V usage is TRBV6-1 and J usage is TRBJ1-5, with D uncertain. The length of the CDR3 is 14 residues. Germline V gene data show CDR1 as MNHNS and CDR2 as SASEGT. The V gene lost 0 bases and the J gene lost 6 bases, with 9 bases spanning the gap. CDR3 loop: CASSEASRGQPQHF. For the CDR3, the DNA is TGTGCCAGCAGTGAAGCGTCGCGGGGTCAGCCCCAGCATTTT.

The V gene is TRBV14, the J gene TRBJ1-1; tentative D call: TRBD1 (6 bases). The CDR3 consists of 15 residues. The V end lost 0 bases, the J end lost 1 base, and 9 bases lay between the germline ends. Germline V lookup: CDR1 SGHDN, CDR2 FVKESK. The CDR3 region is CASSQDRTANTEAFF. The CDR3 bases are TGTGCCAGCAGCCAAGATCGGACAGCGAACACTGAAGCTTTCTTT.

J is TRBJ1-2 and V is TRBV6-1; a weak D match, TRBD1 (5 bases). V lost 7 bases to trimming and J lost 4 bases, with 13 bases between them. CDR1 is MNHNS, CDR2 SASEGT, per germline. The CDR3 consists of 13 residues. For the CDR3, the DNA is TGTGCCAGCAAAGTAGGGGAGGGCTATGGCTACACCTTC. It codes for CASKVGEGYGYTF.

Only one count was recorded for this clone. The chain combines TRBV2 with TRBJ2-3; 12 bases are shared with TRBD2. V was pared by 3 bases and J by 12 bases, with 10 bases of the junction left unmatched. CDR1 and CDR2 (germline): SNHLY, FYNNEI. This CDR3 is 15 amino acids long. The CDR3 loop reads CASSDSSGRGIYQYF. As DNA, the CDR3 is TGTGCCAGCAGTGACTCTAGCGGGAGGGGGATTTACCAGTATTTT.

The CDR3: CASSQGQASFSGNTIYF. DNA of the CDR3: TGTGCCAGCAGCCAGGGACAGGCCTCGTTCTCTGGAAACACCATATATTTT. J is TRBJ1-3 and V is TRBV7-9; TRBD1 matches 8 bases. The V gene end was trimmed by 5 bases and the J gene end by 0 bases; junction bases not matched to a gene: 9. Germline V CDR1 and CDR2: SEHNR, FQNEAQ (reference sequence). The CDR3 loop spans 17 amino acids.

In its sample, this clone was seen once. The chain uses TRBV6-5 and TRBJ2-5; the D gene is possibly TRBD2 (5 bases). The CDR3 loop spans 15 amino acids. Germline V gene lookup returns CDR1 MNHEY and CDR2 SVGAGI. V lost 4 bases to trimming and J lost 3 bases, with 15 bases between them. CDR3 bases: TGTGCCAGCAGTTTGGGAGCGAGGTACGAAGAGACCCAGTACTTC. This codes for CASSLGARYEETQYF.

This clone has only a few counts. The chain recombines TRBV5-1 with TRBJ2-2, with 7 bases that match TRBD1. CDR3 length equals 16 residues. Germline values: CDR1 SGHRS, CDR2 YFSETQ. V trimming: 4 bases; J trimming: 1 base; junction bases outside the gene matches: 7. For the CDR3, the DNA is TGCGCCAGCAGCCTGGGAACAGGGGTGAACACCGGGGAGCTGTTTTTT. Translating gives CASSLGTGVNTGELFF.

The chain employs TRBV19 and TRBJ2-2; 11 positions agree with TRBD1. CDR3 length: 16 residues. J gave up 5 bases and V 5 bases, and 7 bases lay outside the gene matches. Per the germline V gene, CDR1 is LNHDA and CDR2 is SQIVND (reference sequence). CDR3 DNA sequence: TGTGCCAGTAGTGGACAGGGGGCAGGTGAAACCGGGGAGCTGTTTTTT. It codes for CASSGQGAGETGELFF.